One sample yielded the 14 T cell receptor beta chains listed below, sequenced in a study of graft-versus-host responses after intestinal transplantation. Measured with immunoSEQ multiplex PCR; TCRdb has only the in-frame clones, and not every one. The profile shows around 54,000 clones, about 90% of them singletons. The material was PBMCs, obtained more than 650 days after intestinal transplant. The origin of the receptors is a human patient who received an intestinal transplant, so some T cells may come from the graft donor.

CDR3 region: CSVEDGWTVYGYTF. For the CDR3, the DNA is TGCAGCGTTGAAGACGGGTGGACAGTTTATGGCTACACCTTC. V is TRBV29-1 and J is TRBJ1-2, with a possible D match to TRBD1 (6 bases). V lost 0 bases and J lost 5, with 13 bases in between. CDR1 SQVTM and CDR2 ANQGSEA come from the germline V gene. This CDR3 comprises 14 residues.

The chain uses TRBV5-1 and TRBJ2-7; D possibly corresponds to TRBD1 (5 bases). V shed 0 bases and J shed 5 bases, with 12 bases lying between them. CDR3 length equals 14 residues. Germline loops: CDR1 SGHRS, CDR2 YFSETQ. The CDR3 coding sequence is TGCGCCAGCAGCTTGGGACAGTCTGCCCACGAGCAGTACTTC. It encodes CASSLGQSAHEQYF.

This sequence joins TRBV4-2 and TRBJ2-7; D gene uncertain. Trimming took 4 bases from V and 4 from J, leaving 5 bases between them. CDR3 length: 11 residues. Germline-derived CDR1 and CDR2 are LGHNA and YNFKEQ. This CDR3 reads CASSLTYEQYF. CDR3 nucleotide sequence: TGTGCCAGCAGCCTGACGTACGAGCAGTACTTC.

The CDR3 DNA follows: TGTGCCAGCTCTCTCGATTCACGGAGCAGTAATTCACCCCTCCACTTT. Its translation is CASSLDSRSSNSPLHF. The chain is built from TRBV9 and TRBJ1-6; no definite D call. Looked up from germline, CDR1 is SGDLS and CDR2 is YYNGEE. The CDR3 loop spans 16 amino acids. V was trimmed by 7 bases and J by 6 bases, leaving 20 bases between them.

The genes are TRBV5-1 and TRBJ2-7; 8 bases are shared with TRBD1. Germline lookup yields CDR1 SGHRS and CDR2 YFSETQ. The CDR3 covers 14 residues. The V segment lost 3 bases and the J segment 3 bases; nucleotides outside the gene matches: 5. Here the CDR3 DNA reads TGCGCCAGCAGCTCCGGACAGGGAGGCTACGAGCAGTACTTC. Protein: CASSSGQGGYEQYF. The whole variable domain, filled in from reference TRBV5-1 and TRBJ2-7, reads KAGVTQTPRYLIKTRGQQVTLSCSPISGHRSVSWYQQTPGQGLQFLFEYFSETQRNKGNFPGRFSGRQFSNSRSEMNVSTLELGDSALYLCASSSGQGGYEQYFGPGTRLTVT.

CDR3 bases: TGTGCCAGCAGCCCCCCGGAGGACCTCTATGGCTACACCTTC. Amino acids: CASSPPEDLYGYTF. The chain has TRBV7-8 and TRBJ1-2, with D hard to call. The V end was cut by 5 bases, the J end by 4 bases, with 14 bases between. In germline, CDR1 is SGHVS, CDR2 FQNEAQ. CDR3 length: 14 residues.

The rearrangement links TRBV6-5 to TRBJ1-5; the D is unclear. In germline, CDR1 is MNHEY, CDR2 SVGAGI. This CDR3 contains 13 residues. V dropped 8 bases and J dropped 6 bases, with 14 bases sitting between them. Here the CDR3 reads CASGRQVGQPQHF. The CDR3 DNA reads TGTGCCAGCGGACGACAAGTTGGTCAGCCCCAGCATTTT.

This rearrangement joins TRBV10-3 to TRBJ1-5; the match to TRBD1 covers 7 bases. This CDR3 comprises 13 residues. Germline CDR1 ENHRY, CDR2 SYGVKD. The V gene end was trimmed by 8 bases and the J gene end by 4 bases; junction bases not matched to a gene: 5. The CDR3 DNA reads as TGTGCCATCGCGGGACAGCAAAATCAGCCCCAGCATTTT. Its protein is CAIAGQQNQPQHF.

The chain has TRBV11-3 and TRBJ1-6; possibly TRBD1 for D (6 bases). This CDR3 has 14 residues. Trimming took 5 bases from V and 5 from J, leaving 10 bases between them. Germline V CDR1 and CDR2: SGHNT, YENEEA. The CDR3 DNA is TGTGCCAGCAGCCCTGGACAGAATAATTCACCCCTCCACTTT. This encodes CASSPGQNNSPLHF.

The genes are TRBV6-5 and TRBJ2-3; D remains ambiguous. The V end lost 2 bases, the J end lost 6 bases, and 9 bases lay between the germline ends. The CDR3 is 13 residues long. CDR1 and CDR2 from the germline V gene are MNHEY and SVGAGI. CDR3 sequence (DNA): TGTGCCAGCAGTTACGGCCCCTGGGATACGCAGTATTTT. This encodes CASSYGPWDTQYF.

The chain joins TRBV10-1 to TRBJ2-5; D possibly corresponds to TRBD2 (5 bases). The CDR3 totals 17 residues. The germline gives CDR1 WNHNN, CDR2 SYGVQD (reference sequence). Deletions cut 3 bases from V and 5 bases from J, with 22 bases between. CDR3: CASSDWPAASRRETQYF. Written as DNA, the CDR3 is TGCGCCAGCAGTGACTGGCCGGCGGCTAGCAGAAGGGAGACCCAGTACTTC.

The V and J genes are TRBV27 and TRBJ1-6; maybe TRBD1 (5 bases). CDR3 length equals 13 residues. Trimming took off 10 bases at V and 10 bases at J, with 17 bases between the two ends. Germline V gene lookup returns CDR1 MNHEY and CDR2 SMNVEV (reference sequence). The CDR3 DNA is TGTGCCACCACGACAGCCTTTTCGTCACCCCTCCACTTT. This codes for CATTTAFSSPLHF.

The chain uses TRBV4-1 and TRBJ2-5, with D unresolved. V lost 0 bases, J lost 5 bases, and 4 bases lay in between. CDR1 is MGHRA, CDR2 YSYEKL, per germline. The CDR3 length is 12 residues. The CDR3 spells CASSQDRETQYF. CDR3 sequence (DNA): TGCGCCAGCAGCCAAGATCGGGAGACCCAGTACTTC.

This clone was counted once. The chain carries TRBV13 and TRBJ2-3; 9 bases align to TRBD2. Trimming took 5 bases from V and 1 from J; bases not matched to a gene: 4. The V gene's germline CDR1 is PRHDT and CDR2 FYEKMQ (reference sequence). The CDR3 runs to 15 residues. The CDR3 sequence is CASSIPSGGTDTQYF. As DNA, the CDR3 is TGTGCCAGCAGCATACCTAGCGGGGGCACAGATACGCAGTATTTT.